This T cell receptor beta chain derives from a study of blood T cell repertoires in COVID-19. Study context: Sample material is recorded as cDNA or gDNA derived from T cells, B-cell-depleted T cells, or PBMCs.

Germline V gene lookup returns CDR1 SNHLY and CDR2 FYNNEI. The CDR3 loop spans 16 amino acids. The ends were cut back, 1 base at V and 7 bases at J, with 16 bases in the middle. Authors' processing steps: The assay estimated nucleated cells by amplifying reference gene primers. Profiled with immunoSEQ multiplex PCR; TCRdb holds only in-frame clones, not every one. Clone size and the V and J calls come from that table; the DNA yielded D and trimming. The sample includes around 300,000 clones, about 82% seen only once; the top ten take 4% to 5%. The TCR sequence derives from a woman aged 45-65 years with active or convalescent COVID-19. The rearrangement links TRBV2 to TRBJ2-2; a possible D gene is TRBD2 (6 bases). The sample comprised peripheral blood. The CDR3 DNA sequence: TGTGCCAGCAGTGAAGTGGCTAGCGCCCTTGGCGGGGAGCTGTTTTTT. Residues: CASSEVASALGGELFF.